This TCR beta chain was documented in a study of cytomegalovirus exposure and HLA in healthy donors. The CDR3 consists of 16 residues. The germline CDR1 and CDR2 sequences are SGHDT and YYEEEE. V gave up 4 bases and J gave up 2 bases; unmatched junction bases: 6. Primers for the PCR totalled 60 Vbeta and 13 Jbeta. Authors' data handling: A follow-up analysis tallied tens of millions of unique TCR beta chains, some 9.9 million shared. Measured with immunoSEQ multiplex PCR; TCRdb has only the in-frame clones, and not every one. From that table come the V and J calls and clone size; the DNA was used to work out D and trimming. The repertoire consists of 210,000 or so clones, with approximately 82% occurring once and the leading ten covering approximately 0.5%. Only a few counts were recorded for this clone. Antigen: not known. Study results and caveats: Later on, analysis showed that most CMV-associated TCR beta chains appeared to be HLA-restricted.

This chain connects TRBV5-6 to TRBJ2-6; 7 bases align to TRBD1. Sequencing used PBMCs. This TCR came from a woman between 40 and 50 years old in good health and CMV-seronegative. In DNA form, the CDR3 reads TGTGCCAGCAGCCCCGAGGGGGCAGCTGGGGCCAACGTCCTGACTTTC. Translated, it gives CASSPEGAAGANVLTF.